The TCR beta chain described here comes from a study of T cell clonotyping in hematopoietic cell transplantation. Trimming cost V 2 bases and J 6 bases, with 13 bases left between them. The CDR3 totals 15 residues. The germline gives CDR1 SNHLY, CDR2 FYNNEI. Produced via immunoSEQ multiplex PCR; TCRdb's table is partial and in-frame only. In the table there are approximately 9,500 clones, roughly 79% of which are singletons. This chain connects TRBV2 to TRBJ2-2; D is uncertain. The source is a female patient aged 40-50 years who had an allogeneic stem cell transplant from a related donor, so T cells may come from the graft donor. Some clones in this sample may be carry-over from other donors' samples. The input for sequencing was PBMCs, taken 30 days after allogeneic stem cell transplant. This chain's CDR3 is CASSESTLGAGELFF. In DNA form, the CDR3 reads TGTGCCAGCAGTGAAAGTACGTTAGGCGCCGGGGAGCTGTTTTTT.